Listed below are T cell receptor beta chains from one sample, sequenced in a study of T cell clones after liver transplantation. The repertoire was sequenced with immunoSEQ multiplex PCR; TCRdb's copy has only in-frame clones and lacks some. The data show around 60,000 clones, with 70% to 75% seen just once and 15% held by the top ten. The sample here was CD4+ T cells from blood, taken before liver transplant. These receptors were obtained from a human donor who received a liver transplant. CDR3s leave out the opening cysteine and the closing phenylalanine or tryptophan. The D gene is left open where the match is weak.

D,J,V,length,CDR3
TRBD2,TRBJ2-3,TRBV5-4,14,ASSPGAGGSTDTQY
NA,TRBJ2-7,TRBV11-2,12,ASSPLGGAYEQY
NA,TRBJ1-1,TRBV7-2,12,ASSLSPGDTEAF
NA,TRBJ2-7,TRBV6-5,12,ASSYSTGAYEQY
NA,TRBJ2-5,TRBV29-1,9,SAAAQETQY
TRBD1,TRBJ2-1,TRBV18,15,ASSPRIGQGASDEQF
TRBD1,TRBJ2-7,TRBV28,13,ASSSDWTGEYEQY
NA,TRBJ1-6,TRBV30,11,AWGGVRNSPLH
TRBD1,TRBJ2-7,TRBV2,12,ASSLDRGNYEQY
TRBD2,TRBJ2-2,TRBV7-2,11,ASSLQRGGELF
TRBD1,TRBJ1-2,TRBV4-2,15,ASSQDAGTGFSMGYT
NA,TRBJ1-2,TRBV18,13,ASSPSQGDNYGYT
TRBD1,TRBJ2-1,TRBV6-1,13,ASSARQGERNEQF
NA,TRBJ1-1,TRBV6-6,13,ASHVQQGLGTEAF
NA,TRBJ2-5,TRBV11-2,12,ASSLRRVQETQY
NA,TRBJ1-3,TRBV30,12,AWSLDSSGNTIY
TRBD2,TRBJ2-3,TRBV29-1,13,SVLLAGGFTDTQY
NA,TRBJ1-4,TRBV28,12,ASRSSEEFEKLF
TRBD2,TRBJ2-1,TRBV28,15,ASRWGLAGGTYNEQF
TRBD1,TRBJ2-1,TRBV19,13,ASTKTGGDYNEQF
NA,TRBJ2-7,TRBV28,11,ATGGTVPYEQY
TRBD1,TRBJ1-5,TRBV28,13,ASSLRTGPNQPQH
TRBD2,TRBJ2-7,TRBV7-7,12,ASSPGGSSYEQY
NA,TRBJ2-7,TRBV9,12,ASSESTRSYEQY
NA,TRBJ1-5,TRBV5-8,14,ASSPWGGEPNQPQH
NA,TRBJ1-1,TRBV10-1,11,ASSEYRGTEAF
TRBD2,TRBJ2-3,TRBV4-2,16,ASSQVASGGAIADTQY
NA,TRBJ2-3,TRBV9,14,ASSVGAHTSTDTQY
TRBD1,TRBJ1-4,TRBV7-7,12,ASSPGGSNEKLF
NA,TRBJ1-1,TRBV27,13,ASSSPWGTNTEAF
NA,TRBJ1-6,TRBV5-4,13,ASSLAGTKRRPLH
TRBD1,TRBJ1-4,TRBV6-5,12,ASSDRVSNEKLF
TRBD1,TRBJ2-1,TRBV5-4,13,ASSSGDRGYNEQF
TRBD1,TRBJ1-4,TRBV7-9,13,ASSLQTGGREKLF
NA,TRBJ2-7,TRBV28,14,ASNGGVGRISYEQY
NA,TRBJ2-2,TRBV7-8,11,ASSLRQSGELF
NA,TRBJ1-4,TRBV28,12,ASRKQGDGEKLF
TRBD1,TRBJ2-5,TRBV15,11,ATTGTGGATQY
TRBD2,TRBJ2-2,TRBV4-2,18,ASSRQGLAGGIANTGELF
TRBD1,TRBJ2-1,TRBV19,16,ASSVGTGGNSQDNEQF
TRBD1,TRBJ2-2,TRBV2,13,ASTVGQGYTGELF
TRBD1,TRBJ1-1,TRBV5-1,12,ASSPGTGDTEAF
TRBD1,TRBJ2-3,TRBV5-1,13,ASRVTGEPTDTQY
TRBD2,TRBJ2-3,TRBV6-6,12,ASSLGLGADTQY
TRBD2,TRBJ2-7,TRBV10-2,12,ASRPGTNSYEQY
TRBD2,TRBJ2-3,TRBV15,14,ATSTGLAGSTDTQY